This TCR beta chain was captured in a study of blood T cell repertoires in COVID-19. About the research overall: Sources were T cells, B-cell-depleted T cells, or PBMCs; the material itself was cDNA or gDNA.

With regard to this clone: This same CDR3 is encoded by further DNA sequences in the sample.

How the authors handled the data: Quantification of nucleated cells was approximated via reference gene primer amplification. Produced via immunoSEQ multiplex PCR; TCRdb's table is partial and in-frame only. V and J calls plus clone size are reproduced from that table; the DNA served to infer D and trimming. The sample consists of hundreds of thousands of clones, roughly four fifths of them appearing once. The germline V gene encodes CDR1 SGHNT and CDR2 YYREEE (reference sequence). The CDR3 runs 12 residues. The V end was cut by 0 bases, the J end by 4 bases, with 5 bases between. The V gene is TRBV5-4, the J gene TRBJ2-7; unclear D gene. Sequenced: peripheral blood. This clonotype was obtained from a woman in her 70s with acute or convalescent COVID-19. The CDR3, as DNA: TGTGCCAGCAGCTTGGACCGGTACGAGCAGTACTTC. Amino acids: CASSLDRYEQYF.